What follows are 22 T cell receptor beta chains derived from one specimen sequenced in a study of STAT5B mutations in CD4+ large granular lymphocyte leukemia. Repertoires were generated with immunoSEQ multiplex PCR, while TCRdb's copy carries only in-frame clones and drops some. The sample holds tens of thousands of clones, around four fifths seen once. Sequencing was done on a sample of CD4+ T cells from blood buffy coats. The receptor source for this set is a human donor in good health.

V usage is TRBV18 and J usage is TRBJ1-4; D is possibly TRBD1 (5 bases). The CDR3 extends over 15 amino acids. Trimming left V 3 bases short and J 3 bases short, with 11 bases between. Germline assignment: CDR1 KGHSH and CDR2 LQKENI. CDR3 nucleotide sequence: TGTGCCAGCTCACCGACGCAGGGTCCTAATGAAAAACTGTTTTTT. It codes for CASSPTQGPNEKLFF.

This chain uses TRBV27 with TRBJ2-5, with D unclear. CDR1 and CDR2 (germline): MNHEY, SMNVEV (reference sequence). The length of the CDR3 is 15 residues. Trimming stripped 5 bases from V and 5 bases from J, with 18 bases between. CDR3 protein: CASSHWPRIKETQYF. CDR3 coding DNA: TGTGCCAGCAGTCACTGGCCCAGGATTAAGGAGACCCAGTACTTC.

The rearrangement uses TRBV27 and TRBJ1-1, with TRBD1 identical over 7 bases. Per germline, CDR1 MNHEY and CDR2 SMNVEV (reference sequence). This CDR3 region has 15 residues. Trimming cost V 5 bases and J 10 bases; bases outside gene matches: 16. CDR3 sequence (DNA): TGTGCCAGCAGTCCCGGAGAAGACAGGGCCCGAGGAGCTTTCTTT. Translated, it gives CASSPGEDRARGAFF.

The chain links TRBV5-4 to TRBJ1-3, with D unresolved. V lost 3 bases to trimming and J lost 7 bases, with 11 bases between them. The CDR3 has 13 amino acids. Germline V lookup: CDR1 SGHNT, CDR2 YYREEE (reference sequence). Here the CDR3 reads CASSSTPSNTIYF. Here the CDR3 DNA reads TGTGCCAGCAGCTCTACTCCATCCAACACCATATATTTT.

The J gene is TRBJ1-1, the V gene TRBV10-3, with 7 bases matching TRBD1. Per the germline V gene, CDR1 is ENHRY and CDR2 is SYGVKD. The CDR3 has 14 residues. The ends lost 7 bases at V and 2 bases at J; junction bases unmatched: 7. CDR3 in DNA: TGTGCCATCACCGCCGGGACAGCCAACACTGAAGCTTTCTTT. Protein sequence: CAITAGTANTEAFF.

This chain joins TRBV9 and TRBJ1-1; D call uncertain. CDR1 is SGDLS and CDR2 is YYNGEE in the germline V gene. The CDR3 contains 14 residues. V was pared by 2 bases and J by 4 bases, with 12 bases between. The CDR3 DNA is TGTGCCAGCAGCGTTCGGACGGGTGTCACTGAAGCTTTCTTT. This sequence encodes CASSVRTGVTEAFF.

The chain joins TRBV11-3 to TRBJ2-7, with 9 bases matching TRBD1. V gave up 5 bases and J gave up 5 bases; unmatched junction bases: 7. In germline, CDR1 is SGHNT, CDR2 YENEEA. The CDR3 totals 14 residues. CDR3 sequence reads: CASSRTGGGNEQYF. The CDR3 bases are TGTGCCAGCAGCCGAACAGGGGGCGGAAACGAGCAGTACTTC. Using reference TRBV11-3 and TRBJ2-7 for the parts outside the CDR3, the full variable domain is EAGVVQSPRYKIIEKKQPVAFWCNPISGHNTLYWYLQNLGQGPELLIRYENEEAVDDSQLPKDRFSAERLKGVDSTLKIQPAELGDSAVYLCASSRTGGGNEQYFGPGTRLTVT.

There are a few counts of this clone. V usage is TRBV5-1 and J usage is TRBJ1-4; possible D gene TRBD1, 5 bases. The CDR3 consists of 17 residues. V lost 0 bases and J 0 bases, leaving 12 bases between the germline ends. Germline V gene sequence: CDR1 SGHRS, CDR2 YFSETQ. As DNA, the CDR3 is TGCGCCAGCAGCTTGGGACGGGGGTATACAACTAATGAAAAACTGTTTTTT. Amino acids: CASSLGRGYTTNEKLFF.

The rearrangement joins TRBV7-9 to TRBJ1-2, with unresolved D. Trimming shortened V by 3 bases and J by 10 bases, and 12 bases separated the two germline ends. Germline loops: CDR1 SEHNR, CDR2 FQNEAQ (reference sequence). This CDR3 is 12 amino acids long. This CDR3 reads CASSLGGTHYTF. CDR3 bases: TGTGCCAGCAGCTTGGGAGGTACGCACTACACCTTC.

The V and J genes are TRBV11-2 and TRBJ2-5; 7 bases agree with TRBD2. Germline V gene lookup returns CDR1 SGHAT and CDR2 FQNNGV. This CDR3 has 16 amino acids. Losses at the gene ends were 1 base for V and 5 bases for J; bases not matched to a gene: 10. CDR3 DNA: TGTGCCAGCAGCTTAGCTCTGGCGGGAGCTGGGGAGACCCAGTACTTC. The encoded protein is CASSLALAGAGETQYF.

The V gene is TRBV5-6, the J gene TRBJ2-1, with 11 bases fitting TRBD2. V lost 1 base and J lost 8; bases outside the gene matches: 8. This CDR3 has 16 amino acids. Germline V gene data show CDR1 as SGHDT and CDR2 as YYEEEE. The CDR3 DNA is TGTGCCAGCAGCTTGTTACTAGCGGGAGTAGGGGATGAGCAGTTCTTC. This encodes CASSLLLAGVGDEQFF.

The gene calls are TRBV7-9 and TRBJ1-2; the D gene is possibly TRBD1 (5 bases). The ends were cut back, 4 bases at V and 4 bases at J, with 10 bases in the middle. The CDR3 is 13 amino acids. Germline lookup yields CDR1 SEHNR and CDR2 FQNEAQ (reference sequence). Here the CDR3 DNA reads TGTGCCAGCAGCTCGGGACCCTTCTATGGCTACACCTTC. It encodes CASSSGPFYGYTF.

The genes are TRBV7-6 and TRBJ1-6; no reliable D call. CDR3 length: 17 amino acids. Trimming took 1 base from V and 7 from J, leaving 17 bases between them. Germline V lookup: CDR1 SGHVS, CDR2 FNYEAQ. As DNA, the CDR3 is TGTGCCAGCAGCTTAGTGGAGACCCGAGGGCCGAATTCACCCCTCCACTTT. It codes for CASSLVETRGPNSPLHF.

The chain has TRBV5-1 and TRBJ2-1; D is unclear. The germline V and J ends were trimmed by 0 bases and 5 bases, with 12 bases remaining between them. This CDR3 has 15 residues. CDR1 and CDR2 from the germline V gene are SGHRS and YFSETQ. The CDR3 loop reads CASSLGQVVDNEQFF. The CDR3 DNA reads TGCGCCAGCAGCTTGGGTCAGGTGGTCGACAATGAGCAGTTCTTC.

The CDR3 spells CASSPQGDWADTQYF. In nucleotides, the CDR3 is TGTGCCAGCAGTCCCCAGGGGGACTGGGCAGATACGCAGTATTTT. The chain joins TRBV6-1 to TRBJ2-3; TRBD1 is a possible D gene (7 bases). Trimming pared 5 bases from V and 4 bases from J, leaving 16 bases between. The CDR3 consists of 15 residues. From germline, CDR1 is MNHNS and CDR2 SASEGT.

The chain is built from TRBV5-1 and TRBJ1-1, with D perhaps TRBD1 (6 bases). This CDR3 spans 13 amino acids. The germline gives CDR1 SGHRS, CDR2 YFSETQ. Trimming took off 0 bases at V and 7 bases at J, with 10 bases between the two ends. CDR3 sequence reads: CASSLGQDGEAFF. For the CDR3, the DNA is TGCGCCAGCAGCTTGGGACAGGACGGTGAAGCTTTCTTT.

The chain carries TRBV5-1 and TRBJ1-1; D is unresolved. The CDR3 totals 13 residues. CDR1 SGHRS and CDR2 YFSETQ come from the germline V gene. V was clipped by 3 bases and J by 6 bases, with 12 bases between them. CDR3 nucleotide sequence: TGCGCCAGCAGCTCCGGCCCATCCGCTGAAGCTTTCTTT. Amino acid sequence: CASSSGPSAEAFF.

The chain is built from TRBV5-1 and TRBJ2-5, with 10 bases matching TRBD2. V trimming: 1 base; J trimming: 1 base; junction bases outside the gene matches: 7. This CDR3 comprises 17 residues. Germline loops: CDR1 SGHRS, CDR2 YFSETQ. The CDR3 here is CASSLTVLAGAQETQYF. CDR3 sequence (DNA): TGCGCCAGCAGCTTGACCGTCCTAGCGGGAGCCCAAGAGACCCAGTACTTC. Complete variable domain (other parts from reference TRBV5-1 and TRBJ2-5): KAGVTQTPRYLIKTRGQQVTLSCSPISGHRSVSWYQQTPGQGLQFLFEYFSETQRNKGNFPGRFSGRQFSNSRSEMNVSTLELGDSALYLCASSLTVLAGAQETQYFGPGTRLLVL.

The V gene is TRBV25-1, the J gene TRBJ2-1; TRBD2 matches at 14 bases. Germline loops: CDR1 MGHDK, CDR2 SYGVNS. This CDR3 region has 15 residues. V was clipped by 2 bases and J by 9 bases; unmatched bases: 3. This CDR3 reads CASSEGTSGRGEQFF. Written as DNA, the CDR3 is TGTGCCAGCAGTGAAGGGACTAGCGGGAGAGGTGAGCAGTTCTTC.

In DNA, the CDR3 is TGCACCAGCAGCCAAGATCTGAAGAAGTCAGAGACCCAGTACTTC. Protein: CTSSQDLKKSETQYF. The chain employs TRBV1 and TRBJ2-5. TRBV1 is a pseudogene. CDR3 length: 15 residues.

The V call is TRBV28, the J call TRBJ2-2, with unresolved D. There are 15 residues in the CDR3. Trimming removed 1 base at V and 0 bases at J, with 6 bases between. CDR1 is MDHEN, CDR2 SYDVKM, per germline. The CDR3 region has the DNA TGTGCCAGCAGTTTATCAGCAGCGAACACCGGGGAGCTGTTTTTT. Translation: CASSLSAANTGELFF.

This clone has a single count. The rearrangement joins TRBV19 to TRBJ2-5; 13 positions match TRBD2. Per germline, CDR1 LNHDA and CDR2 SQIVND (reference sequence). The CDR3 extends over 15 amino acids. V gave up 4 bases and J gave up 5 bases; unmatched junction bases: 4. CDR3 loop: CASSRLAGGKETQYF. Here the CDR3 DNA reads TGTGCCAGTAGTAGACTAGCGGGAGGAAAGGAGACCCAGTACTTC.